Listed below are T cell receptor beta chains from one sample, sequenced in a study of T cell responses to AZD1222 COVID-19 vaccine. Produced via immunoSEQ multiplex PCR; TCRdb's table is partial and in-frame only. The sample has 200,000 to 250,000 clones, more than 85% seen once. This sample comprised peripheral blood, obtained on day 0 of MenACWY control vaccination. The receptors here all came from an adult in good health. Both conserved end residues are part of each CDR3. Fields, in order: J gene, V gene, D gene, clone size, CDR3 protein, CDR3 DNA. A D gene is named only where the DNA matches it firmly. Some rows have no size entry. The others give once, few or many, or a class for an expanded clone.

TRBJ1-2 TRBV27 TRBD1 . CASSDRQGPLPTF TGTGCCAGCAGTGACAGACAGGGGCCGCTCCCAACCTTC
TRBJ1-1 TRBV7-8 . . CASSLALWSVNTEAFF TGTGCCAGCAGCTTAGCGCTATGGAGTGTGAACACTGAAGCTTTCTTT
TRBJ2-4 TRBV11-2 . . CASSPTQGVNIQYF TGTGCCAGCAGCCCGACACAGGGCGTTAACATTCAGTACTTC
TRBJ2-1 TRBV6-5 . . CASSFHNEQFF TGTGCCAGCAGCTTTCACAATGAGCAGTTCTTC
TRBJ1-5 TRBV6-1 TRBD1 . CASSEAPWFDRGNQPQHF TGTGCCAGCAGTGAAGCGCCCTGGTTCGACAGGGGAAATCAGCCCCAGCATTTT
TRBJ2-7 TRBV7-2 . . CASSSPGPNYEQYF TGTGCCAGCAGCTCCCCGGGACCCAACTACGAGCAGTACTTC
TRBJ2-5 TRBV28 TRBD2 . CASSSRTSGGETQYF TGTGCCAGCAGTTCCCGGACTAGCGGGGGAGAGACCCAGTACTTC
TRBJ1-2 TRBV9 . many CASSVASGDSTNYGYTF TGTGCCAGCAGCGTAGCTTCGGGGGACTCTACTAACTATGGCTACACCTTC
TRBJ2-1 TRBV15 TRBD1 . CATSDAGQGTNEQFF TGTGCCACCAGCGATGCGGGACAGGGGACAAATGAGCAGTTCTTC
TRBJ2-3 TRBV27 TRBD2 few CASSSLADLAGDTQYF TGTGCCAGCAGTTCGTTAGCGGATCTAGCGGGCGATACGCAGTATTTT
TRBJ1-5 TRBV4-1 . . CASSQDYSLSNQPQHF TGCGCCAGCAGCCAAGATTACTCCCTTAGCAATCAGCCCCAGCATTTT
TRBJ1-1 TRBV7-2 TRBD1 . CASSLSRTGVNTEAFF TGTGCCAGCAGCTTAAGTCGGACAGGGGTGAACACTGAAGCTTTCTTT
TRBJ2-7 TRBV7-9 . . CASSPRGWDHEQYF TGTGCCAGCAGCCCCAGGGGTTGGGACCACGAGCAGTACTTC
TRBJ2-7 TRBV24-1 . . CATRTGRPYEQYF TGTGCCACCAGGACAGGGAGGCCCTACGAGCAGTACTTC
TRBJ2-3 TRBV6-2/TRBV6-3 TRBD2 . CASSYIQRGAPDTQYF TGTGCCAGCAGTTACATCCAGCGGGGGGCCCCAGATACGCAGTATTTT
TRBJ2-1 TRBV4-2 . . CASSQDGSSYNEQFF TGTGCCAGCAGCCAAGACGGGAGCTCCTACAATGAGCAGTTCTTC
TRBJ2-6 TRBV6-5 . . CASSYSILSGANVLTF TGTGCCAGCAGTTACTCAATCCTCTCTGGGGCCAACGTCCTGACTTTC
TRBJ1-1 TRBV28 TRBD1 . CASSSGTVNTEAFF TGTGCCAGCAGTTCCGGGACAGTGAACACTGAAGCTTTCTTT
TRBJ1-1 TRBV10-1 . . CASSDGTGSNTEAFF TGCGCCAGCAGTGATGGAACAGGGTCGAACACTGAAGCTTTCTTT
TRBJ1-5 TRBV28 . . CASSITSGANQPQHF TGTGCCAGCAGTATCACATCGGGGGCCAATCAGCCCCAGCATTTT
TRBJ1-6 TRBV30 . . CAWSRSPDSSYNSPLHF TGTGCCTGGAGTCGGTCTCCTGACTCCTCCTATAATTCACCCCTCCACTTT
TRBJ1-2 TRBV5-1 . . CASSPGGRDDYGYTF TGCGCCAGCAGCCCGGGCGGCAGGGATGACTATGGCTACACCTTC
TRBJ1-4 TRBV12-3/TRBV12-4 TRBD1 . CASSQIQGGLFF TGTGCCAGCAGTCAAATACAGGGGGGTCTGTTTTTT
TRBJ1-3 TRBV7-9 . . CASSLAGQRVGNTIYF TGTGCCAGCAGCTTAGCAGGACAGAGGGTTGGAAACACCATATATTTT